Following are 20 T cell receptor beta chains from one sample sequenced in a study of cytotoxic CD8 clonotypes in ibrutinib-treated CLL (dated by TCRdb to 2020 to 2023). Explained via the paper, the time point label denotes: 20 to 30 months on ibrutinib. The library was made by the immunoSEQ multiplex PCR assay. Here the immuneACCESS table is served through TCRdb, limited to in-frame sequences with V and J called. Missing clones are a known gap in these copies; in checked studies unresolved V genes cover under half, and the rest lacks a known reason. This sample comprises approximately 130,000 clones, roughly 84% of them detected only once. About 3.3% of the sample goes to the ten largest clones. The material was PBMCs, obtained after 24 months of ibrutinib treatment. These receptors all stem from a human donor with chronic lymphocytic leukemia.

The chain combines TRBV5-6 with TRBJ2-3, with TRBD2 matching 8 bases. CDR3 size: 14 residues. V lost 5 bases to trimming and J lost 1 base; unmatched junction nucleotides: 3. Looked up from germline, CDR1 is SGHDT and CDR2 is YYEEEE. CDR3 DNA sequence: TGTGCCAGCAGGACGGGGGGGGGCACAGATACGCAGTATTTT. Residues: CASRTGGGTDTQYF. Full variable domain (outside the CDR3, taken from reference TRBV5-6 and TRBJ2-3): DAGVTQSPTHLIKTRGQQVTLRCSPKSGHDTVSWYQQALGQGPQFIFQYYEEEERQRGNFPDRFSGHQFPNYSSELNVNALLLGDSALYLCASRTGGGTDTQYFGPGTRLTVL.

The chain recombines TRBV5-1 with TRBJ2-3; D may be TRBD2 (5 bases). Per the germline V gene, CDR1 is SGHRS and CDR2 is YFSETQ. The CDR3 has 13 residues. V dropped 1 base and J dropped 6 bases, with 9 bases sitting between them. The DNA for the CDR3 is TGCGCCAGCAGCTTGCTAGCCGGCGATACGCAGTATTTT. Encoded protein: CASSLLAGDTQYF.

This clone was observed a single time. The chain carries TRBV18 and TRBJ1-3; 9 nucleotides line up with TRBD1. Germline assignment: CDR1 KGHSH and CDR2 LQKENI. The CDR3 loop spans 16 amino acids. V trimming: 3 bases; J trimming: 4 bases; junction bases outside the gene matches: 7. The CDR3 region is CASSPWGQGSGNTIYF. The CDR3 DNA reads TGTGCCAGCTCACCCTGGGGACAGGGTTCCGGAAACACCATATATTTT.

The CDR3 here is CASSSTGVGEGTEAFF. CDR3 sequence (DNA): TGCGCCAGCAGCTCAACAGGGGTTGGTGAGGGCACTGAAGCTTTCTTT. The chain joins TRBV5-1 to TRBJ1-1, with 7 bases lining up with TRBD1. V shed 3 bases and J 4 bases; nucleotides not matched to a gene: 12. From germline, CDR1 is SGHRS and CDR2 YFSETQ. The CDR3 runs 16 residues.

The chain uses TRBV7-2 and TRBJ1-1; TRBD1 agrees at 8 bases. Per germline, CDR1 SGHTA and CDR2 FQGNSA. This CDR3 has 14 amino acids. J gave up 5 bases and V 4 bases, and 6 bases lay outside the gene matches. The CDR3 DNA sequence: TGTGCCAGCAGCTCACAGGGGGGAGGGACTGAAGCTTTCTTT. Translation: CASSSQGGGTEAFF.

The CDR3 nucleotides are TGTGCCTGGTCAGAGGGGGGATCAAACATTCAGTACTTC. Translation: CAWSEGGSNIQYF. V gene TRBV30 combines with J gene TRBJ2-4, with D perhaps assigned TRBD1 or TRBD2 (6 bases each). Trimming took off 5 bases at V and 6 bases at J, with 14 bases between the two ends. Germline CDR1 GTSNPN, CDR2 SVGIG (reference sequence). This CDR3 spans 13 amino acids.

This clone occurred once. The rearrangement uses TRBV7-9 and TRBJ2-2, with TRBD2 as a possible D gene (5 bases). Germline loops: CDR1 SEHNR, CDR2 FQNEAQ (reference sequence). V was trimmed by 9 bases and J by 5 bases, leaving 10 bases between them. The CDR3 contains 12 residues. The CDR3 spells CASMRVTGELFF. Here the CDR3 DNA reads TGTGCCAGTATGAGGGTGACCGGGGAGCTGTTTTTT.

V usage is TRBV28 and J usage is TRBJ2-1, with a tentative D call TRBD2 (5 bases). This CDR3 has 12 amino acids. Germline V gives CDR1 MDHEN, CDR2 SYDVKM. V dropped 3 bases and J dropped 13 bases, with 13 bases sitting between them. The CDR3 loop reads CASSLPRVGQFF. The CDR3 DNA reads as TGTGCCAGCAGTTTGCCGAGGGTGGGTCAGTTCTTC. The whole variable domain, filled in from reference TRBV28 and TRBJ2-1, reads DVKVTQSSRYLVKRTGEKVFLECVQDMDHENMFWYRQDPGLGLRLIYFSYDVKMKEKGDIPEGYSVSREKKERFSLILESASTNQTSMYLCASSLPRVGQFFGPGTRLTVL.

The V call is TRBV7-2, the J call TRBJ2-2; 8 bases fit TRBD2. Per the germline V gene, CDR1 is SGHTA and CDR2 is FQGNSA. The CDR3 loop spans 16 amino acids. V shed 2 bases, J shed 9 bases, and the junction held 11 bases outside the gene matches. The CDR3 loop reads CASSLSDGGVVRELFF. As DNA, the CDR3 is TGTGCCAGCAGCTTATCGGACGGGGGGGTGGTCAGGGAGCTGTTTTTT.

The chain joins TRBV14 to TRBJ1-4, with 9 bases identical to TRBD1. The J segment lost 0 bases and the V segment lost 4 bases, leaving 6 bases of the junction unmatched. Germline lookup yields CDR1 SGHDN and CDR2 FVKESK. The CDR3 contains 17 residues. Written as DNA, the CDR3 is TGTGCCAGCAGCCCTGGACAGGGGCCAGCAACTAATGAAAAACTGTTTTTT. It translates to CASSPGQGPATNEKLFF.

The chain is built from TRBV9 and TRBJ2-1; 11 bases are a match to TRBD2. The germline CDR1 and CDR2 sequences are SGDLS and YYNGEE. Trimming cost V 4 bases and J 4 bases; bases outside gene matches: 4. The CDR3 contains 15 residues. CDR3 region: CASSQLAGEYNEQFF. The CDR3 DNA follows: TGTGCCAGCAGCCAACTAGCGGGGGAATACAATGAGCAGTTCTTC.

This clone appeared a few times. This chain uses TRBV30 with TRBJ1-5; unclear D gene. CDR1 is GTSNPN and CDR2 is SVGIG in the germline V gene (reference sequence). V was cut by 0 bases and J by 2 bases, with 5 bases left in between. CDR3 length: 13 residues. CDR3 loop: CAWSVYGNQPQHF. CDR3 in DNA: TGTGCCTGGAGTGTGTATGGCAATCAGCCCCAGCATTTT. The full variable domain, in which reference TRBV30 and TRBJ1-5 provide the parts outside the CDR3, is SQTIHQWPATLVQPVGSPLSLECTVEGTSNPNLYWYRQAAGRGLQLLFYSVGIGQISSEVPQNLSASRPQDRQFILSSKKLLLSDSGFYLCAWSVYGNQPQHFGDGTRLSIL.

The chain combines TRBV7-9 with TRBJ1-1; TRBD1 matches at 9 bases. This CDR3 comprises 15 residues. V lost 1 base, J lost 10 bases, and 10 bases stayed unmatched. Germline-derived CDR1 and CDR2 are SEHNR and FQNEAQ (reference sequence). The CDR3 loop is CASSLVIGTGTRAFF. CDR3 DNA sequence: TGTGCCAGCAGCTTAGTAATAGGGACAGGGACCCGAGCTTTCTTT.

The rearrangement links TRBV5-4 to TRBJ2-7; D perhaps matches TRBD2 (7 bases). The germline V and J ends were trimmed by 2 bases and 5 bases, with 17 bases remaining between them. The CDR3 is 15 amino acids. Per the germline V gene, CDR1 is SGHNT and CDR2 is YYREEE (reference sequence). The CDR3: CASSFKGGNPHEQYF. CDR3 in DNA: TGTGCCAGCAGCTTTAAGGGGGGGAATCCTCACGAGCAGTACTTC. The full variable domain, with the rest looked up from reference TRBV5-4 and TRBJ2-7, is ETGVTQSPTHLIKTRGQQVTLRCSSQSGHNTVSWYQQALGQGPQFIFQYYREEENGRGNFPPRFSGLQFPNYSSELNVNALELDDSALYLCASSFKGGNPHEQYFGPGTRLTVT.

The rearrangement links TRBV19 to TRBJ2-2; 7 bases match TRBD2. Germline-derived CDR1 and CDR2 are LNHDA and SQIVND (reference sequence). The CDR3 runs 14 residues. The V and J ends lost 7 bases and 6 bases, in that order; junction bases with no gene match: 8. CDR3 residues: CASTPGGGAGELFF. CDR3 nucleotide sequence: TGTGCCAGTACCCCTGGTGGGGGGGCCGGGGAGCTGTTTTTT.

This sequence joins TRBV18 and TRBJ1-6; D is uncertain. V lost 3 bases and J 8 bases, leaving 17 bases between the germline ends. The CDR3 length is 16 residues. Germline values: CDR1 KGHSH, CDR2 LQKENI. In DNA form, the CDR3 reads TGTGCCAGCTCACCCCCCCCCGGGGAAAACGATTCACCCCTCCACTTT. This translates into CASSPPPGENDSPLHF.

This rearrangement joins TRBV5-4 to TRBJ2-7; 7 bases are a match to TRBD1. This CDR3 has 15 amino acids. The V and J ends lost 4 bases and 1 base, in that order; junction bases with no gene match: 8. Germline V CDR1 and CDR2: SGHNT, YYREEE (reference sequence). CDR3 residues: CASSPRQGESYEQYF. The CDR3 DNA reads TGTGCCAGCAGCCCGAGACAGGGAGAATCCTACGAGCAGTACTTC.

The gene calls are TRBV18 and TRBJ1-2, with a tentative D call TRBD1 (5 bases). The CDR3 loop spans 15 amino acids. V was clipped by 3 bases and J by 8 bases, with 19 bases between them. Germline loops: CDR1 KGHSH, CDR2 LQKENI. The CDR3 nucleotides read TGTGCCAGCTCACCCGGGGGTACGAACAGGCACGGCTACACCTTC. This codes for CASSPGGTNRHGYTF.

The chain is built from TRBV19 and TRBJ2-2; D is unclear. The ends were cut back, 3 bases at V and 1 base at J, with 9 bases in the middle. This CDR3 comprises 15 residues. Germline CDR1 is LNHDA and CDR2 is SQIVND (reference sequence). The CDR3 DNA sequence: TGTGCCAGTAGTATTTGGGTATGGAACACCGGGGAGCTGTTTTTT. This translates into CASSIWVWNTGELFF.

The J gene is TRBJ1-2, the V gene TRBV4-3; D possibly corresponds to TRBD1 (6 bases). The CDR3 loop spans 15 amino acids. Germline-derived CDR1 and CDR2 are LGHNA and YSLEER. Trimming shortened V by 1 base and J by 8 bases, and 17 bases separated the two germline ends. Here the CDR3 reads CASSQVLQGDGGYTF. The CDR3 DNA reads TGCGCCAGCAGCCAAGTACTACAGGGTGATGGGGGCTACACCTTC.